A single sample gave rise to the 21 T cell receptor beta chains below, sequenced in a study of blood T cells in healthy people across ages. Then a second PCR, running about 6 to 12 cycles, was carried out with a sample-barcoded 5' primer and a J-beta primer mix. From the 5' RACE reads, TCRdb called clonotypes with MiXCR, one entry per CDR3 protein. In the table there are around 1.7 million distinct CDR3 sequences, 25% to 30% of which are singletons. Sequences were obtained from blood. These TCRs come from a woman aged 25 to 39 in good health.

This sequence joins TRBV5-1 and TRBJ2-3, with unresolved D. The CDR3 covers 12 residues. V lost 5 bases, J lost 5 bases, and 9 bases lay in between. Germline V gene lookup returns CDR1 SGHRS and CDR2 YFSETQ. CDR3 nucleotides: TGCGCCAGCAGATGGTTGGGAGATACGCAGTATTTT. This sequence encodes CASRWLGDTQYF.

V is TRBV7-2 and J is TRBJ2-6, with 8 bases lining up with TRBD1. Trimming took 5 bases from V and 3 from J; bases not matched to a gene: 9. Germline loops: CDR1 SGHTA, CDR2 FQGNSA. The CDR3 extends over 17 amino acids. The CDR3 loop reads CASSPRQGQGGANVLTF. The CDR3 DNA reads TGTGCCAGCAGCCCCAGACAGGGGCAGGGTGGGGCCAACGTCCTGACTTTC.

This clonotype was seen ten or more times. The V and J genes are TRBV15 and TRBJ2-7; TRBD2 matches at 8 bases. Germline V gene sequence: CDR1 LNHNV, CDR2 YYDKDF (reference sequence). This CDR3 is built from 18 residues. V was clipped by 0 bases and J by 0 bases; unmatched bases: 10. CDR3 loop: CATSRETSGKASSYEQYF. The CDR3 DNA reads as TGTGCCACCAGCAGAGAAACTAGCGGCAAAGCCTCCTCCTACGAGCAGTACTTC.

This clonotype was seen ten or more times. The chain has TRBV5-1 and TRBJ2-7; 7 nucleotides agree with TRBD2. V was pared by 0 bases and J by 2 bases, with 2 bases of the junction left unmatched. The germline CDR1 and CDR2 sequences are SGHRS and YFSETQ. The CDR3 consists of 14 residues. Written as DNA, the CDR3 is TGCGCCAGCAGCTTGGAGAGCGGGACCTACGAGCAGTACTTC. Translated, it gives CASSLESGTYEQYF.

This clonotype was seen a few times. CDR3 in amino acids: CASQTPGQGPPHYGYTF. In nucleotides, the CDR3 is TGTGCTAGCCAAACTCCGGGACAGGGCCCTCCACACTATGGCTACACCTTC. The chain employs TRBV12-5 and TRBJ1-2; 9 bases agree with TRBD1. The V gene's germline CDR1 is LGHNT and CDR2 FRNRAP. This CDR3 is built from 17 residues. The trim removed 9 bases at V and 3 bases at J, leaving 17 bases unmatched. Using reference TRBV12-5 and TRBJ1-2 for the parts outside the CDR3, the full variable domain is DARVTQTPRHKVTEMGQEVTMRCQPILGHNTVFWYRQTMMQGLELLAYFRNRAPLDDSGMPKDRFSAEMPDATLATLKIQPSEPRDSAVYFCASQTPGQGPPHYGYTFGSGTRLTVV.

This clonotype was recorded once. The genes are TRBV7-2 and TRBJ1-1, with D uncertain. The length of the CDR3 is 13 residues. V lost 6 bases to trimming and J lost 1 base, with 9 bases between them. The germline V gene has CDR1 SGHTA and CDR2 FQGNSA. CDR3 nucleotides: TGTGCCAGCAGATCGCAGGCGAACACTGAAGCTTTCTTT. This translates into CASRSQANTEAFF.

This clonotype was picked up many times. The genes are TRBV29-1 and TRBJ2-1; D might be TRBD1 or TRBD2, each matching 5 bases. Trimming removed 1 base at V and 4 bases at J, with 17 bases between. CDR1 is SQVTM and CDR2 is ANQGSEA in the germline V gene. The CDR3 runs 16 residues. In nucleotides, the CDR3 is TGCAGCGTTGAAGCATCCGGGACCCGAAGGTACAATGAGCAGTTCTTC. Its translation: CSVEASGTRRYNEQFF.

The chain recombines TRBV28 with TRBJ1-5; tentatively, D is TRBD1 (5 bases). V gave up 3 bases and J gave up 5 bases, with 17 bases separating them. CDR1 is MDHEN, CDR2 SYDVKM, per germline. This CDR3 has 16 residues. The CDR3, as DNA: TGTGCCAGCAGTTTTCGGGCGACGGTGGGGGATCAGCCCCAGCATTTT. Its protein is CASSFRATVGDQPQHF.

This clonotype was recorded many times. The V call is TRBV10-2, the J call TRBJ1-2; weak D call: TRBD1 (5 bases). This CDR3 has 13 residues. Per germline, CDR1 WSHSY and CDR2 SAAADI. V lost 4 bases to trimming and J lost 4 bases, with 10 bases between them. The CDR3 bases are TGCGCCAGCAGTGCGACAGCTACCTATGGCTACACCTTC. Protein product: CASSATATYGYTF.

The CDR3 DNA is TGCGCCAGCAGGCCGACTAGCGGCGTTAGCACAGATACGCAGTATTTT. It encodes CASRPTSGVSTDTQYF. This chain links TRBV4-1 with TRBJ2-3; the match to TRBD2 covers 9 bases. The junction had 7 bases not matched to a gene; V was cut back by 6 bases and J by 0 bases. In germline, CDR1 is MGHRA, CDR2 YSYEKL. The CDR3 spans 16 residues.

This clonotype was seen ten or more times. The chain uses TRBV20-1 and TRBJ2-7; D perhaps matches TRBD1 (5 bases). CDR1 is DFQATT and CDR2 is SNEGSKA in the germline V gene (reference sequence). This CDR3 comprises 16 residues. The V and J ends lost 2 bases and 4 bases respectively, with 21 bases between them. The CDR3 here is CSARSGNKGEGYEQYF. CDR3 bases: TGCAGTGCTAGAAGTGGGAACAAAGGGGAAGGGTACGAGCAGTACTTC.

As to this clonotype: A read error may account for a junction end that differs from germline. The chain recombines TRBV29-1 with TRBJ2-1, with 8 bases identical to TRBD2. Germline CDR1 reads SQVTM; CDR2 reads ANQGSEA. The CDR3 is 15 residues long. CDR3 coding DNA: TGCAACGTTCGGGAGGGGAGGGCCCCATACAATGAGCAGTTCTTC. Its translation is CNVREGRAPYNEQFF.

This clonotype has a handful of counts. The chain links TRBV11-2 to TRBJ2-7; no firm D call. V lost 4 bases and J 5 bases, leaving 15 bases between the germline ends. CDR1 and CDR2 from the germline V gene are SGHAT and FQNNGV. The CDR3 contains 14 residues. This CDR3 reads CASSSNPGGNEQYF. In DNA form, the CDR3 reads TGTGCCAGCAGCTCGAATCCCGGTGGGAACGAGCAGTACTTC.

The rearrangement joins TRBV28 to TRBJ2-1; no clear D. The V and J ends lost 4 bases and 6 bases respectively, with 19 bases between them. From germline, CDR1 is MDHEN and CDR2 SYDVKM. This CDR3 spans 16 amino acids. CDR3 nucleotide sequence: TGTGCCAGCAGTTCCCGGTCCCGTGGATTTACCAATGAGCAGTTCTTC. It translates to CASSSRSRGFTNEQFF.

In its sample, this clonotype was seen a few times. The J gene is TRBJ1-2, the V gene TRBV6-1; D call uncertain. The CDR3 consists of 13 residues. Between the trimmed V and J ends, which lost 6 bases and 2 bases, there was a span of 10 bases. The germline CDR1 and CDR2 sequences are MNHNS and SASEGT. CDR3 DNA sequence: TGTGCCAGCAGGGAGTTAAACAACTATGGCTACACCTTC. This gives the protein CASRELNNYGYTF.

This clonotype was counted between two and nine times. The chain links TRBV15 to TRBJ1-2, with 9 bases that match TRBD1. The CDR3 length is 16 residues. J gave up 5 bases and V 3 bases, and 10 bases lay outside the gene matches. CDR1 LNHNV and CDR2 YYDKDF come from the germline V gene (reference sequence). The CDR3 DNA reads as TGTGCCACCAGCAGGGGACAGGGCGGGCAGGGATATGGCTACACCTTC. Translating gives CATSRGQGGQGYGYTF.

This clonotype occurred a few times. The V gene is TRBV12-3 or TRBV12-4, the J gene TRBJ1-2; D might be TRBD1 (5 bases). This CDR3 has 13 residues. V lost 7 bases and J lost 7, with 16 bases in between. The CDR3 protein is CASNQAAGSGYTF. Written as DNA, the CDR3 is TGTGCCAGCAATCAGGCGGCAGGGAGTGGCTACACCTTC.

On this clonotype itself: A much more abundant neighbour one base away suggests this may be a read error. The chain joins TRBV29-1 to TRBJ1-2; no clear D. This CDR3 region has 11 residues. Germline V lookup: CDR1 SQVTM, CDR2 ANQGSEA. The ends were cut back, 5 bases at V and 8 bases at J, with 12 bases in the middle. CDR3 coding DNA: TGCAGCGTTCGGCAGCGCGAGGGCTACACCTTC. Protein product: CSVRQREGYTF.

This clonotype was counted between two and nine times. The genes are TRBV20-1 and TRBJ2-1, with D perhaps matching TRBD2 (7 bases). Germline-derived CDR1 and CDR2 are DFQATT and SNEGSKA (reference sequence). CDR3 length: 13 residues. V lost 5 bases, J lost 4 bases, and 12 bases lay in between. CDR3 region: CSALGGAYNEQFF. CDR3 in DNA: TGCAGTGCTCTGGGGGGGGCTTACAATGAGCAGTTCTTC.

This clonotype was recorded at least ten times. DNA of the CDR3: TGTGCCAGCAGCCAAGGACCAATCCAGCACGAGCAGTACTTC. This translates into CASSQGPIQHEQYF. J is TRBJ2-7 and V is TRBV6-5, with unresolved D. V lost 6 bases, J lost 5 bases, and 17 bases lay in between. The CDR3 spans 14 residues. The germline gives CDR1 MNHEY, CDR2 SVGAGI.

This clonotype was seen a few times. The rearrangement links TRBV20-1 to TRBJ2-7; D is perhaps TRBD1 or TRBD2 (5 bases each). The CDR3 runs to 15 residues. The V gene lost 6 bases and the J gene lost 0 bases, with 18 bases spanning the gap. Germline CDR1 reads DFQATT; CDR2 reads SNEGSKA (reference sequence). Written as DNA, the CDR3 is TGCAGTGCCGATGTAGTACGGGGCCTCTCCTACGAGCAGTACTTC. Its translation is CSADVVRGLSYEQYF.